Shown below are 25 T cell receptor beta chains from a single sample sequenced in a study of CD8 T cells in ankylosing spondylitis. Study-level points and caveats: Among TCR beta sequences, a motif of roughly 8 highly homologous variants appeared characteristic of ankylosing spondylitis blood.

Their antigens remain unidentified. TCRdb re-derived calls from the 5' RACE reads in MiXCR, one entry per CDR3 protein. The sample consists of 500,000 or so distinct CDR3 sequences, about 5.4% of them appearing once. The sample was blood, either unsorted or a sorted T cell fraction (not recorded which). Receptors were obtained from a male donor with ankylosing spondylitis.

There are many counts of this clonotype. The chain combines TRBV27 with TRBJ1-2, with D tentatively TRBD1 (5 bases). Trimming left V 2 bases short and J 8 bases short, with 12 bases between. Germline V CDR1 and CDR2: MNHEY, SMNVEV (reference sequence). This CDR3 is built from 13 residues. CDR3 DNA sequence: TGTGCCAGCAGTTTAGGGCCAGGGAAAGGCTACACCTTC. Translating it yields CASSLGPGKGYTF.

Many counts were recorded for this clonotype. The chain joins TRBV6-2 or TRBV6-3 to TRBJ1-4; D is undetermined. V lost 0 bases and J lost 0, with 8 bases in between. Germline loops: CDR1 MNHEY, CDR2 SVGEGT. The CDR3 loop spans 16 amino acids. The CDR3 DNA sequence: TGTGCCAGCAGTTACTCTCTTTCCACAACTAATGAAAAACTGTTTTTT. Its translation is CASSYSLSTTNEKLFF.

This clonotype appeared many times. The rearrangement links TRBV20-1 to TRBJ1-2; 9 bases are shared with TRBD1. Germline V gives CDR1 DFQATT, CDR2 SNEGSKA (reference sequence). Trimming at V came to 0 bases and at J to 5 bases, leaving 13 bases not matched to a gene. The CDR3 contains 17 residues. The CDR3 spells CSARDPVQGAAGYGYTF. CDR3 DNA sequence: TGCAGTGCTAGAGATCCCGTACAGGGGGCCGCCGGGTATGGCTACACCTTC.

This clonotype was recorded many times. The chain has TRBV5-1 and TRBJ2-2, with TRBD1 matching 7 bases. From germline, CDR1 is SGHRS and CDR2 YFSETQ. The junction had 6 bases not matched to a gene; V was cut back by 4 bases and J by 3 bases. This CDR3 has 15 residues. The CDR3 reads CASSPGTVHTGELFF. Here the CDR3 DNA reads TGCGCCAGCAGCCCCGGGACAGTACACACCGGGGAGCTGTTTTTT.

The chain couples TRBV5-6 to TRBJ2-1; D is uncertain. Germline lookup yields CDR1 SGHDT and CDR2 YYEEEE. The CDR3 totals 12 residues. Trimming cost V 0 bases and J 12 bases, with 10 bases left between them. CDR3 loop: CASSLGLAGQFF. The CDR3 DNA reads TGTGCCAGCAGCTTGGGGTTGGCTGGGCAGTTCTTC.

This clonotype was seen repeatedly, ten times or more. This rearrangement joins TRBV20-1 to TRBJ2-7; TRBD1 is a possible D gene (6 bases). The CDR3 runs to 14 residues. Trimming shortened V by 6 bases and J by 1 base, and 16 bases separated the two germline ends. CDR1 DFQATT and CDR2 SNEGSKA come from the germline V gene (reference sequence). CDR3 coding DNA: TGCAGTGCCCCGGCTTTGGGGGCTTCCTACGAGCAGTACTTC. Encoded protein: CSAPALGASYEQYF.

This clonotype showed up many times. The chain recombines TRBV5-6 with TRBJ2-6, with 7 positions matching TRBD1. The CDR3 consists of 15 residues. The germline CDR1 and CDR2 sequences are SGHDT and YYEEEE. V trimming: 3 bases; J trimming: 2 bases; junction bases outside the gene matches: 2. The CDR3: CASSSTGAGANVLTF. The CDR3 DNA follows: TGTGCCAGCAGCTCCACAGGGGCTGGGGCCAACGTCCTGACTTTC.

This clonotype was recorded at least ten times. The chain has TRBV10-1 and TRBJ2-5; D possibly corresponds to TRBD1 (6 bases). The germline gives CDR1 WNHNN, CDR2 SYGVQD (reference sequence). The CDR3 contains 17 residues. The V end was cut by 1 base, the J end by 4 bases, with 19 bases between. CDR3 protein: CASSEFPGVPSAETQYF. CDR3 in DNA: TGCGCCAGCAGTGAGTTCCCAGGGGTGCCCTCTGCAGAGACCCAGTACTTC.

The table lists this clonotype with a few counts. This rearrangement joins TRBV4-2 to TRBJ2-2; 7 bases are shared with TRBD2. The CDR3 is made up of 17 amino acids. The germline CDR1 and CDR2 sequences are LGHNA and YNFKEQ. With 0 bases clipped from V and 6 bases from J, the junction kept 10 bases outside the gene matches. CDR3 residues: CASSQDLGGRDSGELFF. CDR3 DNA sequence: TGTGCCAGCAGCCAAGATCTGGGCGGGAGAGACTCCGGGGAGCTGTTTTTT.

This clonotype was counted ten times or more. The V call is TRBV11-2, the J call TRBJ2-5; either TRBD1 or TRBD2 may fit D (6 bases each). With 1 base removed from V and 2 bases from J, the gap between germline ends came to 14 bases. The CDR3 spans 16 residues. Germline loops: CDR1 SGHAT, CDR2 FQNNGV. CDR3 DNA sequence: TGTGCCAGCAGCTTAGTTGGAGGGGGATGGCAAGAGACCCAGTACTTC. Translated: CASSLVGGGWQETQYF.

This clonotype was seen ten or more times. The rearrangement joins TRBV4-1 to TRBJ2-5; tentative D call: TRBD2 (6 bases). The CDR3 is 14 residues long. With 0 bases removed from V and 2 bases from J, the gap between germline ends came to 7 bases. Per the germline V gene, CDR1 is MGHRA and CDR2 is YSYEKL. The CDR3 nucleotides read TGCGCCAGCAGCCAAGATCGGGGGCAAGAGACCCAGTACTTC. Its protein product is CASSQDRGQETQYF.

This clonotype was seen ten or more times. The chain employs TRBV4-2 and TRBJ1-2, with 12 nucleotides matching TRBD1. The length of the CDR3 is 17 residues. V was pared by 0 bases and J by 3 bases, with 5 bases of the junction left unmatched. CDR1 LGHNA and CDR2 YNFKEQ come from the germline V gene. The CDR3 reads CASSQDVGQGADYGYTF. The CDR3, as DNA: TGTGCCAGCAGCCAAGATGTGGGACAGGGGGCCGACTATGGCTACACCTTC.

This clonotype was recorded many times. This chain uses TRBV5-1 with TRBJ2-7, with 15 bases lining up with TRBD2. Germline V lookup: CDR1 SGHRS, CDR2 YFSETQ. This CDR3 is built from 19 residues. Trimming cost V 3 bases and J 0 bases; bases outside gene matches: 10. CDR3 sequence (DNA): TGCGCCAGCAGCTCAGCCGGGACTAGCGGGGGGACTCGCTCCTACGAGCAGTACTTC. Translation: CASSSAGTSGGTRSYEQYF.

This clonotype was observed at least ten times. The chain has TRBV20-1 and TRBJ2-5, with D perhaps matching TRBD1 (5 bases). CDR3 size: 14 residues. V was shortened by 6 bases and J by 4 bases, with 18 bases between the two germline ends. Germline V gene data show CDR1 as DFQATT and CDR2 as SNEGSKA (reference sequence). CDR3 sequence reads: CSATEDSLGETQYF. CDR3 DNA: TGCAGTGCCACTGAAGACAGTCTGGGAGAGACCCAGTACTTC.

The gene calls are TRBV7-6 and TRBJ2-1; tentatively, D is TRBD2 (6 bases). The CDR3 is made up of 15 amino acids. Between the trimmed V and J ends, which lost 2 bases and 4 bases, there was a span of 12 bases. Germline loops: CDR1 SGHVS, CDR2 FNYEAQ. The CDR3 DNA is TGTGCCAGCAGCTTATTAGCTAGCGATTACAATGAGCAGTTCTTC. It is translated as CASSLLASDYNEQFF.

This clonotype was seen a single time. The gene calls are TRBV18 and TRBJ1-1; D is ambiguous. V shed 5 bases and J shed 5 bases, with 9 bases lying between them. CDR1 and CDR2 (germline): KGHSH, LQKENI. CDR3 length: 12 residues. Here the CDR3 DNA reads TGTGCCAGCTCAGCTACAAGGACTGAAGCTTTCTTT. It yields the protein CASSATRTEAFF. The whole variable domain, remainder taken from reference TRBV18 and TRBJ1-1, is NAGVMQNPRHLVRRRGQEARLRCSPMKGHSHVYWYRQLPEEGLKFMVYLQKENIIDESGMPKERFSAEFPKEGPSILRIQQVVRGDSAAYFCASSATRTEAFFGQGTRLTVV.

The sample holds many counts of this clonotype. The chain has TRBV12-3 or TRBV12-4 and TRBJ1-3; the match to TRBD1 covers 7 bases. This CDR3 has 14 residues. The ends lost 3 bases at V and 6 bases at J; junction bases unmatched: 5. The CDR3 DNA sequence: TGTGCCAGCAGTTTTGCAGGGGGAGAAAACACCATATATTTT. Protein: CASSFAGGENTIYF.

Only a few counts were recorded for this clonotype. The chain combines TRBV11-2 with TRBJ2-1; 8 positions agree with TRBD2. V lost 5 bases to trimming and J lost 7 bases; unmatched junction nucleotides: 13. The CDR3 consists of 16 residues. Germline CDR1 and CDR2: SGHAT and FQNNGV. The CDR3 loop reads CASSRLIRGGLNEQFF. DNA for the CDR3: TGTGCCAGCAGCCGTCTTATCCGGGGGGGCCTGAATGAGCAGTTCTTC. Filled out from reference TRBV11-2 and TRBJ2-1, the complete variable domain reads EAGVAQSPRYKIIEKRQSVAFWCNPISGHATLYWYQQILGQGPKLLIQFQNNGVVDDSQLPKDRFSAERLKGVDSTLKIQPAKLEDSAVYLCASSRLIRGGLNEQFFGPGTRLTVL.

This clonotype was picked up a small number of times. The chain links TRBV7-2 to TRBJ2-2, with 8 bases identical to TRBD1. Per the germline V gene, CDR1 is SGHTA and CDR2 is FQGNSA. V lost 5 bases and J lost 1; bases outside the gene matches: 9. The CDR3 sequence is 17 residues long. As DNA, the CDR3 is TGTGCCAGCAGCCGTGACAGGGGAGGCAAGAACACCGGGGAGCTGTTTTTT. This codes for CASSRDRGGKNTGELFF.

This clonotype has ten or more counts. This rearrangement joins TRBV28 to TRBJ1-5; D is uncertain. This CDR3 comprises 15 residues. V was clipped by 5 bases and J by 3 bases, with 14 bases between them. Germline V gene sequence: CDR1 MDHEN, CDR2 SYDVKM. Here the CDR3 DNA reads TGTGCCAGCAGTGACGGTGGAATTTACAATCAGCCCCAGCATTTT. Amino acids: CASSDGGIYNQPQHF.

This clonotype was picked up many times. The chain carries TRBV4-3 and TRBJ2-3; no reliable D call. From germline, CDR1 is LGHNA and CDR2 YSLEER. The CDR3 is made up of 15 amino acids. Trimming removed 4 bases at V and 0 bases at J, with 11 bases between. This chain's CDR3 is CASSPGSVSTDTQYF. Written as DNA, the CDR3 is TGCGCCAGCAGCCCCGGGTCAGTCAGCACAGATACGCAGTATTTT.

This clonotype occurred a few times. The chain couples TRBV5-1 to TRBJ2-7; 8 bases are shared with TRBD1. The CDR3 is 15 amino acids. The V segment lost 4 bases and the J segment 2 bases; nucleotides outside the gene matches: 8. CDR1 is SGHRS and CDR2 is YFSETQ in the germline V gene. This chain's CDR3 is CASSQGDRRAYEQYF. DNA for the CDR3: TGCGCCAGCAGCCAAGGGGACAGGAGAGCCTACGAGCAGTACTTC.

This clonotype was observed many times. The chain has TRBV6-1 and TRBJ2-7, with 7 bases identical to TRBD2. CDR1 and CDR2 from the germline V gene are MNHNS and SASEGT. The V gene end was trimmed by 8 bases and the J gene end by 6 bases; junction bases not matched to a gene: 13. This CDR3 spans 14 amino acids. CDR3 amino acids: CASWYGGSVGEQYF. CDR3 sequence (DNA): TGTGCCAGCTGGTATGGCGGGAGCGTGGGCGAGCAGTACTTC.

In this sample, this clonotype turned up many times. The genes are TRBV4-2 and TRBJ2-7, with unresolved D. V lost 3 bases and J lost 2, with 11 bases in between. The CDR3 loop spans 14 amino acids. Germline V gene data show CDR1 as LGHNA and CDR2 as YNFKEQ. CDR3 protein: CASSQSRRTYEQYF. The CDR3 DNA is TGTGCCAGCAGCCAGAGCCGCCGGACCTACGAGCAGTACTTC.

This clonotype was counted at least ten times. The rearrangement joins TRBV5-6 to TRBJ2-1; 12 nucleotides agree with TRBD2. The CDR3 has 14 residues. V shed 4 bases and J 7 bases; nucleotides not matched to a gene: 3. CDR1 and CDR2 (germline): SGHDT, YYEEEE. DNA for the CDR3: TGTGCCAGCAGCACTAGCGGGAGGTCGAATGAGCAGTTCTTC. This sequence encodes CASSTSGRSNEQFF.